Presented here are 19 T cell receptor beta chains from one specimen sequenced in a study of shared clonotypes between healthy human individuals. Sequencing was performed with immunoSEQ multiplex PCR; in TCRdb, only in-frame clones are kept and a portion is missing. The table includes some 1 million clones, 65% to 75% detected once. Sequencing was done on a sample of memory CD4+ T cells sorted from blood. Subset specified: CD45RA-negative fraction. These TCRs come from a man younger than 30 in good health.

This clone was seen many times. The same CDR3 also results from other DNA sequences found in this sample. The V and J genes are TRBV10-3 and TRBJ2-6, with D hard to call. This CDR3 spans 14 amino acids. Trimming removed 6 bases from V and 2 bases from J, with 8 bases in between. Germline V gene lookup returns CDR1 ENHRY and CDR2 SYGVKD. Here the CDR3 DNA reads TGTGCCATCAGGGGTGCCCCTGGGGCCAACGTCCTGACTTTC. Amino acids: CAIRGAPGANVLTF.

The chain is built from TRBV18 and TRBJ2-4; 8 nucleotides line up with TRBD1. The CDR3 is 13 residues long. Trimming took 4 bases from V and 15 from J; bases not matched to a gene: 11. CDR1 and CDR2 (germline): KGHSH, LQKENI. DNA for the CDR3: TGTGCCAGCTCACACGGACAGGGCGCCTTTTGGTACTTC. Its protein product is CASSHGQGAFWYF.

Only a few counts were recorded for this clone. This chain uses TRBV5-4 with TRBJ2-3, with a tentative D call TRBD2 (6 bases). CDR1 and CDR2 (germline): SGHNT, YYREEE (reference sequence). V was trimmed by 6 bases and J by 3 bases, leaving 20 bases between them. There are 16 residues in the CDR3. The CDR3 loop is CASNPTVGGNTDTQYF. CDR3 DNA sequence: TGTGCCAGCAACCCGACGGTGGGGGGAAATACAGATACGCAGTATTTT.

The chain links TRBV6-4 to TRBJ1-1, with a weak D call TRBD1 (6 bases). V was clipped by 7 bases and J by 0 bases, with 15 bases between them. In germline, CDR1 is MRHNA, CDR2 SNTAGT. The CDR3 is 15 amino acids. The DNA for the CDR3 is TGTGCCAGCACCCCGGGACACAGGCTGAACACTGAAGCTTTCTTT. Translation gives CASTPGHRLNTEAFF.

This clone has a handful of counts. The chain links TRBV6-1 to TRBJ1-1; D unresolved. Trimming left V 8 bases short and J 0 bases short, with 7 bases between. CDR3 length: 12 amino acids. CDR1 and CDR2 from the germline V gene are MNHNS and SASEGT. The CDR3 nucleotides read TGTGCCAGCGTACGGTTGAACACTGAAGCTTTCTTT. It yields the protein CASVRLNTEAFF.

Comment on this clone: The identical CDR3 is also encoded by other nucleotide sequences in the sample. This chain links TRBV19 with TRBJ2-7; no firm D call. Germline V gene sequence: CDR1 LNHDA, CDR2 SQIVND (reference sequence). The CDR3 is 13 residues long. Trimming shortened V by 7 bases and J by 4 bases, and 14 bases separated the two germline ends. The DNA for the CDR3 is TGTGCCAGTACTATCTCACCCGGATACGAGCAGTACTTC. Its protein is CASTISPGYEQYF.

The chain has TRBV2 and TRBJ1-4, with D tentatively TRBD1 (6 bases). In germline, CDR1 is SNHLY, CDR2 FYNNEI. Trimming shortened V by 5 bases and J by 7 bases, and 11 bases separated the two germline ends. The CDR3 extends over 13 amino acids. For the CDR3, the DNA is TGTGCCAGCAGTCCCGGACAGTTTGAAAAACTGTTTTTT. This gives the protein CASSPGQFEKLFF.

The chain carries TRBV7-2 and TRBJ1-1; TRBD1 agrees at 10 bases. From germline, CDR1 is SGHTA and CDR2 FQGNSA. There are 18 residues in the CDR3. Germline trimming cut 5 bases from V and 0 bases from J; bases unmatched to any gene: 12. The CDR3 DNA sequence: TGTGCCAGCAGCCCGGACAGGGGGGGGGAGCTCATGAACACTGAAGCTTTCTTT. Protein sequence: CASSPDRGGELMNTEAFF.

This clone was recorded a few times. V is TRBV7-2 and J is TRBJ2-4; D assignment may be TRBD1 or TRBD2 (5 bases each). The V end was cut by 5 bases, the J end by 6 bases, with 11 bases between. Germline CDR1 is SGHTA and CDR2 is FQGNSA. The CDR3 runs 13 residues. CDR3 nucleotide sequence: TGTGCCAGCAGCCCACCTGGGGGAAACATTCAGTACTTC. Its translation is CASSPPGGNIQYF.

V and J are TRBV18 and TRBJ2-4, with D possibly being TRBD1 (6 bases). V gave up 8 bases and J gave up 6 bases, with 11 bases separating them. The CDR3 extends over 12 amino acids. The germline V gene encodes CDR1 KGHSH and CDR2 LQKENI. The CDR3 sequence is CASTQDRNIQYF. CDR3 bases: TGTGCCAGCACCCAGGACAGAAACATTCAGTACTTC.

The chain couples TRBV7-9 to TRBJ2-1; perhaps TRBD1 as D (6 bases). CDR3 length: 14 residues. V lost 5 bases and J 4 bases, leaving 12 bases between the germline ends. CDR1 is SEHNR and CDR2 is FQNEAQ in the germline V gene (reference sequence). The DNA of the CDR3 is TGTGCCAGCAGCGCTAGGGACAAATACAATGAGCAGTTCTTC. This codes for CASSARDKYNEQFF. Using reference TRBV7-9 and TRBJ2-1 for the parts outside the CDR3, the full variable domain is DTGVSQNPRHKITKRGQNVTFRCDPISEHNRLYWYRQTLGQGPEFLTYFQNEAQLEKSRLLSDRFSAERPKGSFSTLEIQRTEQGDSAMYLCASSARDKYNEQFFGPGTRLTVL.

This clone appeared a few times. The gene calls are TRBV30 and TRBJ2-7, with D unclear. Germline V lookup: CDR1 GTSNPN, CDR2 SVGIG (reference sequence). This CDR3 region has 15 residues. V lost 0 bases and J lost 0, with 12 bases in between. CDR3 nucleotides: TGTGCCTGGAGTGTCCTAGGGTTTAGCTCCTACGAGCAGTACTTC. This codes for CAWSVLGFSSYEQYF.

The rearrangement uses TRBV7-6 and TRBJ2-5; D is possibly TRBD1 or TRBD2 (5 bases each). Trimming stripped 3 bases from V and 4 bases from J, with 15 bases between. CDR3 length equals 15 residues. Looked up from germline, CDR1 is SGHVS and CDR2 is FNYEAQ. CDR3 sequence reads: CASSFQPGRIETQYF. The CDR3 DNA reads as TGTGCCAGCAGCTTTCAACCGGGACGAATAGAGACCCAGTACTTC.

The chain uses TRBV5-1 and TRBJ2-7, with TRBD2 matching over 11 bases. The junction had 8 bases not matched to a gene; V was cut back by 4 bases and J by 2 bases. The CDR3 has 16 residues. Germline V lookup: CDR1 SGHRS, CDR2 YFSETQ. The CDR3 spells CASSPGILAGAYEQYF. CDR3 DNA: TGCGCCAGCAGCCCGGGGATACTAGCGGGGGCCTACGAGCAGTACTTC.

The rearrangement uses TRBV9 and TRBJ2-7, with D possibly being TRBD1 or TRBD2 (6 bases each). The V and J ends lost 5 bases and 3 bases respectively, with 18 bases between them. The CDR3 sequence is 15 residues long. Per germline, CDR1 SGDLS and CDR2 YYNGEE. The CDR3 sequence is CASSLGGGLNYEQYF. CDR3 nucleotides: TGTGCCAGCAGTCTTGGAGGGGGACTTAACTACGAGCAGTACTTC.

V usage is TRBV7-1 and J usage is TRBJ2-6; 8 positions agree with TRBD1. TRBV7-1 is an open reading frame whose function is uncertain. V lost 7 bases to trimming and J lost 13 bases; unmatched junction nucleotides: 9. This CDR3 has 13 residues. CDR3 coding DNA: TGTGCCAGCACCCTCGGACAGGGCGGAGTCCTGACTTTC. Translation: CASTLGQGGVLTF.

The rearrangement joins TRBV27 to TRBJ2-7, with a weak D call TRBD2 (6 bases). CDR1 and CDR2 from the germline V gene are MNHEY and SMNVEV (reference sequence). CDR3 length: 13 amino acids. The V end was cut by 8 bases, the J end by 3 bases, with 14 bases between. CDR3 sequence reads: CASGRESNYEQYF. The CDR3 nucleotides read TGTGCCAGCGGTCGGGAGAGTAACTACGAGCAGTACTTC.

The gene calls are TRBV5-5 and TRBJ1-3, with no clear D. Between the trimmed V and J ends, which lost 4 bases and 7 bases, there was a span of 12 bases. The CDR3 totals 13 residues. CDR1 is SGHKS and CDR2 is YYEKEE in the germline V gene (reference sequence). The CDR3 sequence: CASSPAGSNTIYF. In DNA, the CDR3 is TGTGCCAGCAGCCCCGCGGGGTCTAACACCATATATTTT.

The chain is built from TRBV10-1 and TRBJ1-5; the match to TRBD1 covers 7 bases. CDR1 and CDR2 (germline): WNHNN, SYGVQD (reference sequence). The CDR3 is made up of 12 amino acids. J gave up 9 bases and V 7 bases, and 6 bases lay outside the gene matches. CDR3 nucleotides: TGCGCCAGCATTCCACAGGGGAGGCCCCAGCATTTT. Translating gives CASIPQGRPQHF.